The T cell receptor (beta chain) described here comes from a study of cytomegalovirus exposure and HLA in healthy donors. This CDR3 is 15 amino acids long. CDR1 MNHEY and CDR2 SVGAGI come from the germline V gene. Trimming shortened V by 2 bases and J by 5 bases, and 13 bases separated the two germline ends. PCR primers comprised 60 Vbeta and 13 Jbeta primers. Clones were read by immunoSEQ multiplex PCR, and TCRdb kept only the in-frame ones, dropping some. Here the sample table reports 45,000 to 55,000 clones. The TCR was taken from a middle-aged man in good health and CMV-seropositive. The sequencing sample was made of PBMCs. The J gene is TRBJ2-1, the V gene TRBV6-5; TRBD2 is a possible D gene (5 bases). CDR3 in amino acids: CASSYGLAGDNEQFF. The CDR3 DNA reads as TGTGCCAGCAGTTACGGCCTAGCAGGCGACAATGAGCAGTTCTTC.